Below are 14 T cell receptor beta chains sequenced from a single sample in a study of cytomegalovirus exposure and HLA in healthy donors (TCRdb year 2017). The library was obtained by the immunoSEQ multiplex PCR assay. The multiplex PCR relied on a mix of 60 forward primers for TCR Vbeta segments and 13 reverse primers for TCR Jbeta segments. TCRdb stores this immuneACCESS table with in-frame sequences only. Part of the clones is absent; in the studies checked, under half of the shortfall reflects unresolved V genes, and no reason is known for the rest. The sample data list about 190,000 clones, and roughly 80% of these were observed just once. Less than 4% of the sample goes to the ten largest clones. Sequenced: PBMCs. These receptors all stem from a woman in her twenties or thirties in good health and CMV-seropositive.

The count of this clone is one. The chain couples TRBV25-1 to TRBJ1-1; D not resolved. CDR3 length: 14 amino acids. V gave up 1 base and J gave up 1 base, with 7 bases separating them. CDR1 is MGHDK, CDR2 SYGVNS, per germline. This CDR3 is CASSEFGENTEAFF. DNA for the CDR3: TGTGCCAGCAGTGAATTCGGAGAGAACACTGAAGCTTTCTTT.

The CDR3 nucleotides read TGTGCCAGCAGTATGCTAGCGGGGAGACGCACAGATACGCAGTATTTT. Amino acid sequence: CASSMLAGRRTDTQYF. The chain combines TRBV28 with TRBJ2-3; TRBD2 matches 9 bases. The CDR3 length is 16 residues. Germline lookup yields CDR1 MDHEN and CDR2 SYDVKM. Germline trimming cut 5 bases from V and 1 base from J; bases unmatched to any gene: 7. The entire variable domain, with the rest obtained from reference TRBV28 and TRBJ2-3, is as follows: DVKVTQSSRYLVKRTGEKVFLECVQDMDHENMFWYRQDPGLGLRLIYFSYDVKMKEKGDIPEGYSVSREKKERFSLILESASTNQTSMYLCASSMLAGRRTDTQYFGPGTRLTVL.

This clone occurred a few times. Likely a read error: the CDR3 ends without its conserved phenylalanine or tryptophan. The DNA is omitted, as the CDR3 cannot be located on it reliably, and the CDR3 follows TCRdb's listing. CDR3 sequence reads: CASSTGTS. The J gene is TRBJ2-7, the V gene TRBV21-1; the DNA was not compared with TRBD2, the D call given in the table. TRBV21-1 is classified as a pseudogene. Termini included, the CDR3 measures 8 amino acids.

V gene TRBV7-2 combines with J gene TRBJ2-1; D perhaps matches TRBD1 (5 bases). Per the germline V gene, CDR1 is SGHTA and CDR2 is FQGNSA. There are 15 residues in the CDR3. Trimming stripped 2 bases from V and 10 bases from J, with 18 bases between. In nucleotides, the CDR3 is TGTGCCAGCAGCTTAACCCCCGCCCGGCAGGGCGAGCAGTTCTTC. Its translation: CASSLTPARQGEQFF.

This clone was seen more than once but under ten times. The chain joins TRBV23-1 to TRBJ2-7; 10 bases agree with TRBD1. TRBV23-1 is sorted into the ORF group, with uncertain function. This CDR3 contains 15 residues. V shed 2 bases and J 5 bases; nucleotides not matched to a gene: 6. The CDR3 region has the DNA TGCGCCAGCAGTCAAAGGGACAGGGGTTTCCACGAGCAGTACTTC. This translates into CASSQRDRGFHEQYF.

The rearrangement joins TRBV5-4 to TRBJ2-5; D possibly corresponds to TRBD2 (6 bases). V lost 2 bases and J 4 bases, leaving 15 bases between the germline ends. The CDR3 is 15 residues long. Germline V gives CDR1 SGHNT, CDR2 YYREEE (reference sequence). The CDR3 DNA reads TGTGCCAGCAGCTTCCCCGGGGGAACCCCAGAGACCCAGTACTTC. Encoded protein: CASSFPGGTPETQYF. Looking up the rest from reference TRBV5-4 and TRBJ2-5 gives the full variable domain: ETGVTQSPTHLIKTRGQQVTLRCSSQSGHNTVSWYQQALGQGPQFIFQYYREEENGRGNFPPRFSGLQFPNYSSELNVNALELDDSALYLCASSFPGGTPETQYFGPGTRLLVL.

Concerning this clone itself: At one end, the junction sequence differs from germline, possibly due to a read error. The V gene is TRBV7-9, the J gene TRBJ2-5; tentatively, D is TRBD2 (5 bases). The closer fit of TRBJ2-7 to the DNA end suggests the J call may be wrong. The CDR3 has 12 amino acids. Per germline, CDR1 SEHNR and CDR2 FQNEAQ (reference sequence). In nucleotides, the CDR3 is TGTGCCAGCAGCCTGGACTCCTTCGAGCAGTACTTC. Its translation: CASSLDSFEQYF.

This clone appeared a single time. The chain is built from TRBV5-4 and TRBJ2-1; 13 bases are a match to TRBD2. With 0 bases clipped from V and 6 bases from J, the junction kept 9 bases outside the gene matches. The CDR3 covers 18 residues. Germline CDR1 reads SGHNT; CDR2 reads YYREEE (reference sequence). In nucleotides, the CDR3 is TGTGCCAGCAGCTTGGCGACTAGCGGGAGGTTCTCTATCAATGAGCAGTTCTTC. It yields the protein CASSLATSGRFSINEQFF. The full variable domain, completed using reference TRBV5-4 and TRBJ2-1, is ETGVTQSPTHLIKTRGQQVTLRCSSQSGHNTVSWYQQALGQGPQFIFQYYREEENGRGNFPPRFSGLQFPNYSSELNVNALELDDSALYLCASSLATSGRFSINEQFFGPGTRLTVL.

This clone was observed a handful of times. V is TRBV10-2 and J is TRBJ2-3; perhaps TRBD2 as D (6 bases). The CDR3 is 14 amino acids. Germline CDR1 reads WSHSY; CDR2 reads SAAADI. Trimming took 9 bases from V and 2 from J, leaving 15 bases between them. The CDR3 DNA sequence: TGCGCCAGTGGGGGGTCCAGGCTCACAGATACGCAGTATTTT. Translating gives CASGGSRLTDTQYF.

This clone has only one observation. V and J are TRBV6-5 and TRBJ1-2; 9 bases fit TRBD1. Germline CDR1 reads MNHEY; CDR2 reads SVGAGI. J lost 4 bases, V lost 6 bases, and 3 bases had no gene match. The CDR3 is 13 residues long. DNA for the CDR3: TGTGCCAGCAGAAGGGGACAGGGCTATGGCTACACCTTC. Amino acids: CASRRGQGYGYTF.

The chain joins TRBV6-5 to TRBJ2-2, with D unclear. The germline V gene has CDR1 MNHEY and CDR2 SVGAGI. Deletions cut 4 bases from V and 0 bases from J, with 3 bases between. This CDR3 is built from 13 residues. CDR3 nucleotide sequence: TGTGCCAGCAGTTCGTCGAACACCGGGGAGCTGTTTTTT. Translation gives CASSSSNTGELFF.

The CDR3 spells CASSTKDNSEAFF. The CDR3, as DNA: TGTGCCAGTAGTACTAAGGACAATTCTGAAGCTTTCTTT. The chain uses TRBV19 and TRBJ1-1, with D tentatively TRBD1 (5 bases). Per germline, CDR1 LNHDA and CDR2 SQIVND (reference sequence). The CDR3 totals 13 residues. V gave up 4 bases and J gave up 6 bases, with 12 bases separating them.

The J gene is TRBJ2-5, the V gene TRBV5-1, with D possibly TRBD2 on 6 matching bases. The CDR3 consists of 16 residues. Germline CDR1 and CDR2: SGHRS and YFSETQ. Between the trimmed V and J ends, which lost 0 bases and 5 bases, there was a span of 17 bases. The CDR3 bases are TGCGCCAGCAGCTTGGCCGGGCGGGGAAGAGATGAGACCCAGTACTTC. This codes for CASSLAGRGRDETQYF.

J is TRBJ1-5 and V is TRBV19; D is undetermined. The germline V and J ends were trimmed by 5 bases and 0 bases, with 11 bases remaining between them. CDR1 LNHDA and CDR2 SQIVND come from the germline V gene (reference sequence). The CDR3 is 15 residues long. The CDR3 is CASSPVVYSNQPQHF. The CDR3 nucleotides read TGTGCCAGTAGTCCAGTCGTGTATAGCAATCAGCCCCAGCATTTT.